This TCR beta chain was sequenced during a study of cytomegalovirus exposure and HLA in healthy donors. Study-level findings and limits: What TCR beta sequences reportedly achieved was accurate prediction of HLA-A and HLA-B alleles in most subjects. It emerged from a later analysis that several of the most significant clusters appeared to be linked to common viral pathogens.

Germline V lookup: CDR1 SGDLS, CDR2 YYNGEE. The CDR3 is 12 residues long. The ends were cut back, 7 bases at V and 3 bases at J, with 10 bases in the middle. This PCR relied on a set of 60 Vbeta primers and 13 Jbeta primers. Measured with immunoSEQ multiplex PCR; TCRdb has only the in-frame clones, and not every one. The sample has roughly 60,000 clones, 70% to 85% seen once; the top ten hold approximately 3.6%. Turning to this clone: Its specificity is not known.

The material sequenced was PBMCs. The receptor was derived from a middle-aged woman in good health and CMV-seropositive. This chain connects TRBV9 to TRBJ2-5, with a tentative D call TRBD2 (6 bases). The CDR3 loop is CASGGTEETQYF. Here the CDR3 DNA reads TGTGCCAGCGGGGGGACGGAAGAGACCCAGTACTTC.